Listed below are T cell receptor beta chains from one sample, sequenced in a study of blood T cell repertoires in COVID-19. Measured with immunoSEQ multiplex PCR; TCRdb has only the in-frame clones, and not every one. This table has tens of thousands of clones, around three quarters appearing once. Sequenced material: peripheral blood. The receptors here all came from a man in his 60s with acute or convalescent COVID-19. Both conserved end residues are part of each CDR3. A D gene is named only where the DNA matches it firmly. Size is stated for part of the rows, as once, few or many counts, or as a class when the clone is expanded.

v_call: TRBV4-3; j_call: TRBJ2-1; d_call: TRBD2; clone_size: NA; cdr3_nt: TGCGCCAGCAGCCGCTCTAGCGGGAGGGGGGATGAGCAGTTCTTC; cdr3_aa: CASSRSSGRGDEQFF
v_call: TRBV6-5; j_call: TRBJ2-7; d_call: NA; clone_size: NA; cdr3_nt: TGTGCCAGCACCTCCGTAGCGGATCTGAGGGAGCAGTACTTC; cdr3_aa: CASTSVADLREQYF
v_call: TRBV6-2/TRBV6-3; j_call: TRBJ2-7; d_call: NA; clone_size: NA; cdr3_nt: TGTGCCAGCAGTTACGTGTTAGGGGGCTACGAGCAGTACTTC; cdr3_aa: CASSYVLGGYEQYF
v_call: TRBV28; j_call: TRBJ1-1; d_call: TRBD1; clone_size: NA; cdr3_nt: TGTGCCACCGGGACAGGAAGAAGTGAAGCGGCTTTCTTT; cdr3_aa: CATGTGRSEAAFF
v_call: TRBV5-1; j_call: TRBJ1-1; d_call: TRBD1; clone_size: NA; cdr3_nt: TGCGCCAGCAGCCCTGACAGGGGGCAAGCTTTCTTT; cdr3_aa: CASSPDRGQAFF
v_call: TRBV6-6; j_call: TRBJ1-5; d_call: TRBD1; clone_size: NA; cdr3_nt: TGTGCCAGCAGAACCGGGGACAGGCTAAATCAGCCCCAGCATTTT; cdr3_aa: CASRTGDRLNQPQHF
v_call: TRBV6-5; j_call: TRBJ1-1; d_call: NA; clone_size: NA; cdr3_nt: TGTGCCAGCAGTTACTCGATCGGGGGGGGAACTGAAGCTTTCTTT; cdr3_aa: CASSYSIGGGTEAFF
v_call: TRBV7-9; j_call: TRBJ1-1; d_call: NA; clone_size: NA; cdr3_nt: TGTGCCAGCAGCGCCAGGGTATCCACTGAAGCTTTCTTT; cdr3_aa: CASSARVSTEAFF
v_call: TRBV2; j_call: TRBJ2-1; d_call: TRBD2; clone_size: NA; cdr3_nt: TGTGCCAGCAGTGAGGGGACTAGCGGGAGAATTTGGAATGAGCAGTTCTTC; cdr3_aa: CASSEGTSGRIWNEQFF
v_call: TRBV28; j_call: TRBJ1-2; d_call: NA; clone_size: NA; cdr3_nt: TGTGCCAGCAGGCCCCCCGGGGGAGGCTACACCTTC; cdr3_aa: CASRPPGGGYTF
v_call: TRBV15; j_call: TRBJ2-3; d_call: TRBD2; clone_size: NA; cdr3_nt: TGTGCCACCAGCAGCCGACTAGCGGGAGGAGGGACAGATACGCAGTATTTT; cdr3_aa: CATSSRLAGGGTDTQYF
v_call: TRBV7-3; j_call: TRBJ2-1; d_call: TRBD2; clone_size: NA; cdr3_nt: TGTGCCAGCAGCTTAACCGCTTCGGGACTACTATACAATGAGCAGTTCTTC; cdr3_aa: CASSLTASGLLYNEQFF
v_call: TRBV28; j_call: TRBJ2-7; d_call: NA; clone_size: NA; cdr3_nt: TGTGCCAGCACGCAGGGCTACGAGCAGTACTTC; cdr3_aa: CASTQGYEQYF
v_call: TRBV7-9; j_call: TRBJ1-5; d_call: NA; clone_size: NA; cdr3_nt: TGTGCCAGCAGCTTAGGAGATCAGCCCCAGCATTTT; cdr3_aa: CASSLGDQPQHF
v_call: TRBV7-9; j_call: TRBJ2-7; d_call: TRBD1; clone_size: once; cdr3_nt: TGTGCCAGCAGCTCCACTAAAACGACAGGGGACTGGGAGCAGTACTTC; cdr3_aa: CASSSTKTTGDWEQYF
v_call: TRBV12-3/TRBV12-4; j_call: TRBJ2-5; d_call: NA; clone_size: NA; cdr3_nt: TGTGCCAGCAGTTTGCAGGGAGGCGAGACCCAGTACTTC; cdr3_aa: CASSLQGGETQYF
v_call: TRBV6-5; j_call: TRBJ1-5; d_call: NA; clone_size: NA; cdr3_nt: TGTGCCAGCTCTCAAGAATCGCGGAGTCAGCCCCAGCATTTT; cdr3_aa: CASSQESRSQPQHF
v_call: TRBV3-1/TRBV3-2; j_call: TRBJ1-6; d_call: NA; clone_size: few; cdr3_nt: TGTGCCAGCAGCGCGACATCTAATTCACCCCTCCACTTT; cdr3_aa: CASSATSNSPLHF
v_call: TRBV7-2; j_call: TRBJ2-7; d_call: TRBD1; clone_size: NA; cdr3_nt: TGTGCCAGCAGCTACGGGACAGGGTTCGAGCAGTACTTC; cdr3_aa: CASSYGTGFEQYF
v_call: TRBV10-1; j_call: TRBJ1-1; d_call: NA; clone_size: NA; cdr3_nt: TGCGCCAGCAGTGACCGGAACACTGAAGCTTTCTTT; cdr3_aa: CASSDRNTEAFF
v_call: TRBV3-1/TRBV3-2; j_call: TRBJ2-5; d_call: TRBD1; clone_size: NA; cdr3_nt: TGTGCCAGCAGCCCACCGGGACAGAAAGAGACCCAGTACTTC; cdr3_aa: CASSPPGQKETQYF
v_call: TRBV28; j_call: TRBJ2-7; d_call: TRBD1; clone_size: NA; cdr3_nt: TGTGCCAGCAGTTTGGGGCCGGGACAGGGGACCTACGAGCAGTACTTC; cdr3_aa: CASSLGPGQGTYEQYF
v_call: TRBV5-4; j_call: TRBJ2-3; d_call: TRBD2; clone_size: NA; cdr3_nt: TGTGCCAGCAGGTCTCTAGCGGGAGAATCAGATACGCAGTATTTT; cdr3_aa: CASRSLAGESDTQYF
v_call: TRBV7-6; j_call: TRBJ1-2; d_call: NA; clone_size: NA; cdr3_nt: TGTGCCAGCAGCTTAGGGCGGGACCTTTATGGCTACACCTTC; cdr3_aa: CASSLGRDLYGYTF
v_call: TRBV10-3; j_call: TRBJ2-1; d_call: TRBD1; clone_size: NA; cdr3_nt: TGTGCCATCAGTGAGTCAAGACAGGGGAAAAATGAGCAGTTCTTC; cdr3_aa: CAISESRQGKNEQFF
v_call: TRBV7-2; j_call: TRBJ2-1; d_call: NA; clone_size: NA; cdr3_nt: TGTGCCAGCAGCTTAGAACGAGGTTACAATGAGCAGTTCTTC; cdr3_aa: CASSLERGYNEQFF
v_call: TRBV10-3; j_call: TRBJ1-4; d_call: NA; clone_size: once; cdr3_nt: TGTGCCATCAAATCCACCGGGGGGAGAGAAAAACTGTTTTTT; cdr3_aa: CAIKSTGGREKLFF
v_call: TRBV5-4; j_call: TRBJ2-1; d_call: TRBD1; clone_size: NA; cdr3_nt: TGTGCCAGCAGCTGGGGACAGGGCGGTTGGGAGCAGTTCTTC; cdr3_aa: CASSWGQGGWEQFF
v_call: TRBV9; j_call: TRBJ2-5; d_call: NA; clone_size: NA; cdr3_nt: TGTGCCAGCAGCGACGGGGGTGGAGAGACCCAGTACTTC; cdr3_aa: CASSDGGGETQYF
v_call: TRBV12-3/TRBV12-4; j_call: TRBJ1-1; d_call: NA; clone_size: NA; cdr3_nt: TGTGCCAGCAAAACTAACACTGAAGCTTTCTTT; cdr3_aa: CASKTNTEAFF
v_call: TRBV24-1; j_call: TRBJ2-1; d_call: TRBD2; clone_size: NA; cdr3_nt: TGTGCCACCAGCCAGACTAGCGGGAACTACAATGAGCAGTTCTTC; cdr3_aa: CATSQTSGNYNEQFF
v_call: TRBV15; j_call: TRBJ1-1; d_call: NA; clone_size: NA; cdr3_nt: TGTGCCACCAGGAAAGGGGTTTACTCTGAAGCTTTCTTT; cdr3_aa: CATRKGVYSEAFF
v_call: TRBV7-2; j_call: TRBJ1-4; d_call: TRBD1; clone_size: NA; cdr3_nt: TGTGCCAGCAGCTTAGGCTCAGGGGGCGCCGAGGAAAAACTGTTTTTT; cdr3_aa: CASSLGSGGAEEKLFF
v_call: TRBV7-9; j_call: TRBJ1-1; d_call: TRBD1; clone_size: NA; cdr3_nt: TGTGCCAGCAGCATTAGGGGGCCGATCACTGAAGCTTTCTTT; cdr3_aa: CASSIRGPITEAFF
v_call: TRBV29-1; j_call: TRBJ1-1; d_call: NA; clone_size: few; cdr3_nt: TGCAGCGTTGGAGAAGGGGGAGTCACTGAAGCTTTCTTT; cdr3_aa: CSVGEGGVTEAFF
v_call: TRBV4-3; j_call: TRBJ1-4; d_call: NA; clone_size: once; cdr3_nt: TGCGCCAGCAGCCAAGAGCCTAGGGGGGGGATTAATGAAAAACTGTTTTTT; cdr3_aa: CASSQEPRGGINEKLFF
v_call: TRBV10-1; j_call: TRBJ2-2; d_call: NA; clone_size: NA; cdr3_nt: TGCGCCAGCAGCTTCCGGGGGTCGGATGTTTCGTTTTTT; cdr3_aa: CASSFRGSDVSFF
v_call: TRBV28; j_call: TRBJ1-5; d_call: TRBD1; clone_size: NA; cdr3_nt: TGTGCCAGCAGTCATGGACAGGGGGCAGGTCAGCCCCAGCATTTT; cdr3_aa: CASSHGQGAGQPQHF
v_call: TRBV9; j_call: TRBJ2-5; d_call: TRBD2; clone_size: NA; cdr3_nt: TGTGCCAGCAGCCCATCGACCGGGACTAGCGGGAAAGAGACCCAGTACTTC; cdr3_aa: CASSPSTGTSGKETQYF
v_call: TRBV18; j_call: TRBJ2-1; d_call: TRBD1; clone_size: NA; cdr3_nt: TGTGCCAGCTCGCCCGGGACAGAGACCAATGAGCAGTTCTTC; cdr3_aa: CASSPGTETNEQFF